Listed below are T cell receptor beta chains from one sample, sequenced in a study of blood T cell repertoires in COVID-19. The protocol was immunoSEQ multiplex PCR, while the TCRdb copy is restricted to in-frame clones and leaves out a portion. Altogether 250,000 to 350,000 clones are present, under 90% being singletons, with the ten largest covering 2.5% to 3.5%. Sequencing was performed on PBMCs or T cells enriched from blood (not recorded which). The receptors come from a woman between 45 and 60 years old who had been exposed to COVID-19. The CDR3 runs from the conserved cysteine through the conserved F or W. The D gene is left open where the match is weak. Size is omitted from some rows. Given values are once, few, many or a class for expanded clones.

TRBD1	.	TRBV27	TRBJ1-2	TGTGCCAGCAGTTTATCGACAGGGGGTTTCTATGGCTACACCTTC	CASSLSTGGFYGYTF
.	.	TRBV4-1	TRBJ2-1	TGCGCCAGCAGTGAGATGAGCTCCTACAATGAGCAGTTCTTC	CASSEMSSYNEQFF
.	.	TRBV3-1/TRBV3-2	TRBJ1-5	TGTGCCAGCAGCGAAAACAGGGAGGGAGGTCAGCCCCAGCATTTT	CASSENREGGQPQHF
TRBD1	.	TRBV15	TRBJ2-2	TGTGCCACCAGCCGGGACAGGGCTCACACCGGGGAGCTGTTTTTT	CATSRDRAHTGELFF
.	.	TRBV5-4	TRBJ1-2	TGTGCCAGCAGCTTGGACGAGGACTCCGTCTATGGCTACACCTTC	CASSLDEDSVYGYTF
.	.	TRBV28	TRBJ1-6	TGTGCCAGCAGTGGGGGCCGCAACTATAATTCACCCCTCCACTTT	CASSGGRNYNSPLHF
TRBD1	.	TRBV5-1	TRBJ2-7	TGCGCCAGCAGCGTCGGACAGGTTAGCTCCTACGAGCAGTACTTC	CASSVGQVSSYEQYF
.	.	TRBV5-1	TRBJ1-5	TGCGCCAGCAGTCGCGGAGAGGGCGATCAGCCCCAGCATTTT	CASSRGEGDQPQHF
.	once	TRBV2	TRBJ1-3	TGTGCCAGCAGTAACCGGGACACCTCTGGAAACACCATATATTTT	CASSNRDTSGNTIYF
TRBD1	.	TRBV28	TRBJ2-1	TGTGCCAGCAGTATACCGGGACAGCTCAATGAGCAGTTCTTC	CASSIPGQLNEQFF
.	.	TRBV28	TRBJ1-2	TGTGCCAGCAGTTTAACGGGTCCTAACTATGGCTACACCTTC	CASSLTGPNYGYTF
TRBD2	.	TRBV2	TRBJ2-5	TGTGCCAGCAGTGTTAGCGGGGGGGGGCAAGAGACCCAGTACTTC	CASSVSGGGQETQYF
.	once	TRBV19	TRBJ2-6	TGTGCCAGTAGTATCACGACAGGAATTAACACTGGGGCCAACGTCCTGACTTTC	CASSITTGINTGANVLTF
TRBD1	.	TRBV3-1/TRBV3-2	TRBJ1-1	TGTGCCAGCAGCCCAGGGACAGGTGAAGCTTTCTTT	CASSPGTGEAFF
.	once	TRBV2	TRBJ2-7	TGTGCCAGCAGCCCTACACAGGGTTCCTCGGGAGAGCAGTACTTC	CASSPTQGSSGEQYF
.	.	TRBV25-1	TRBJ1-6	TGTGCCAGCAGTCCGTCCCTCCACTTT	CASSPSLHF